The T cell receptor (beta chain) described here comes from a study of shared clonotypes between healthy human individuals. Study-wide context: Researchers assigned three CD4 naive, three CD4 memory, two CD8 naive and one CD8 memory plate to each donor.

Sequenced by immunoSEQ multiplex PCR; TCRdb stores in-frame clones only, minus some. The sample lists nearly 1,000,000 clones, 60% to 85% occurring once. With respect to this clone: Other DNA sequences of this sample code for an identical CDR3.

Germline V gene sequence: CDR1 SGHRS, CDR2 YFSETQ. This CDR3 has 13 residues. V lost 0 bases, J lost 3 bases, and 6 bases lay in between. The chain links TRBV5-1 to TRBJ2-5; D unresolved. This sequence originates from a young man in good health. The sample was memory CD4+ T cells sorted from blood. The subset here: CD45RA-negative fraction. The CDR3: CASSLGLEETQYF. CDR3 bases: TGCGCCAGCAGCTTGGGTCTAGAAGAGACCCAGTACTTC.